Shown below are 5 T cell receptor beta chains from a single sample sequenced in a study of shared clonotypes between healthy human individuals (dated by TCRdb to between 2020 and 2021). The protocol used for the library was the immunoSEQ multiplex PCR assay. TCRdb took this table from immuneACCESS and kept in-frame rearrangements with V and J called. Such tables lack part of the clones; where checked against another copy, unresolved V genes explain under half of the gap, and the rest is unexplained. The sample records some 550,000 clones, 95% to 98% of which are singletons. The leading ten clones occupy about 0.06% of the sample. The sample was naive CD4+ T cells sorted from blood. The meaning of the sample's cell subset or site label: CD45RA+ positively selected. Source of these receptors: a woman aged 25-40 years in good health.

This clone has a handful of counts. CDR3 protein: CASGGQGGNQPQHF. In nucleotides, the CDR3 is TGTGCCAGCGGAGGGCAGGGAGGCAATCAGCCCCAGCATTTT. The chain combines TRBV2 with TRBJ1-5; perhaps TRBD1 as D (5 bases). The V end lost 8 bases, the J end lost 2 bases, and 13 bases lay between the germline ends. CDR3 size: 14 residues. The germline V gene has CDR1 SNHLY and CDR2 FYNNEI.

This clone was seen a single time. V and J are TRBV19 and TRBJ2-3, with D possibly being TRBD1 (6 bases). The length of the CDR3 is 18 residues. Germline assignment: CDR1 LNHDA and CDR2 SQIVND (reference sequence). The ends were cut back, 4 bases at V and 2 bases at J, with 22 bases in the middle. CDR3 coding DNA: TGTGCCAGTAGTACAGCCTACAGGGCGCACCTTGACACAGATACGCAGTATTTT. Translation: CASSTAYRAHLDTDTQYF.

This sequence joins TRBV6-6 and TRBJ1-3, with unresolved D. The V gene's germline CDR1 is MNHNY and CDR2 SVGAGI (reference sequence). The CDR3 runs 16 residues. The V gene lost 0 bases and the J gene lost 3 bases, with 12 bases spanning the gap. CDR3 sequence reads: CASSYSWGSDGNTIYF. DNA of the CDR3: TGTGCCAGCAGTTACTCGTGGGGATCCGATGGAAACACCATATATTTT.

The chain couples TRBV19 to TRBJ2-7, with 11 bases that match TRBD2. This CDR3 region has 15 residues. CDR1 and CDR2 (germline): LNHDA, SQIVND (reference sequence). V lost 8 bases, J lost 2 bases, and 8 bases stayed unmatched. The CDR3 sequence is CASRRGSGRAYEQYF. In nucleotides, the CDR3 is TGTGCCAGTCGCCGAGGTAGCGGGAGGGCCTACGAGCAGTACTTC.

V usage is TRBV7-2 and J usage is TRBJ1-4; 7 positions agree with TRBD1. The germline CDR1 and CDR2 sequences are SGHTA and FQGNSA. The CDR3 is made up of 13 amino acids. V shed 5 bases and J 9 bases; nucleotides not matched to a gene: 6. The CDR3 spells CASSDGTVKKLFF. As DNA, the CDR3 is TGTGCCAGCAGCGACGGGACAGTTAAAAAACTGTTTTTT.